These 24 T cell receptor beta chains were all obtained from the same sample, sequenced in a study of T cell responses to AZD1222 COVID-19 vaccine. Using immunoSEQ multiplex PCR, the repertoire was profiled, and TCRdb retains in-frame clones only, with some absent. The profile shows approximately 150,000 clones, roughly 87% of them singletons. This specimen was peripheral blood, taken 28 days after the second AZD1222 dose. The receptors shown here come from an adult who received the AZD1222 COVID-19 vaccine.

V usage is TRBV11-2 and J usage is TRBJ2-1; possible D gene TRBD1, 7 bases. The V end lost 5 bases, the J end lost 4 bases, and 12 bases lay between the germline ends. From germline, CDR1 is SGHAT and CDR2 FQNNGV. CDR3 length: 14 amino acids. The chain's CDR3 is CASSPGDRYNEQFF. The CDR3 DNA reads as TGTGCCAGCAGCCCGGGGGACAGATACAATGAGCAGTTCTTC.

A word on this clone: Its ends do not fully match the called genes, so a read error is possible. The rearrangement uses TRBV10-3 and TRBJ1-1, with 10 bases aligning to TRBD1. From germline, CDR1 is ENHRY and CDR2 SYGVKD. The CDR3 totals 11 residues. Written as DNA, the CDR3 is TGTGCCATCAGTGGGGGACAGGGGATAATCTTT. Its protein product is CAISGGQGIIF.

This clone showed up just once. This sequence joins TRBV5-4 and TRBJ2-7, with D possibly being TRBD1 or TRBD2 (5 bases each). V was trimmed by 2 bases and J by 10 bases, leaving 16 bases between them. The CDR3 loop spans 13 amino acids. Germline assignment: CDR1 SGHNT and CDR2 YYREEE (reference sequence). CDR3 nucleotide sequence: TGTGCCAGCAGCTTAGTGAGGACAAGCGGTCAGTACTTC. It encodes CASSLVRTSGQYF.

This sequence joins TRBV4-3 and TRBJ2-5, with D unclear. V was clipped by 4 bases and J by 0 bases, with 9 bases between them. Germline loops: CDR1 LGHNA, CDR2 YSLEER. This CDR3 has 14 residues. CDR3 region: CASSRTMYQETQYF. Here the CDR3 DNA reads TGCGCCAGCAGCCGAACAATGTACCAAGAGACCCAGTACTTC.

The V and J genes are TRBV7-9 and TRBJ1-6; no clear D. The V gene's germline CDR1 is SEHNR and CDR2 FQNEAQ (reference sequence). The CDR3 totals 15 residues. Trimming pared 1 base from V and 11 bases from J, leaving 15 bases between. The CDR3 bases are TGTGCCAGCAGCTTAGTGGCAGGTTTGATGACACCCCTCCACTTT. Protein product: CASSLVAGLMTPLHF.

This chain connects TRBV12-3 or TRBV12-4 to TRBJ1-2; tentatively, D is TRBD1 (5 bases). V lost 4 bases and J lost 8, with 14 bases in between. The CDR3 has 13 amino acids. As DNA, the CDR3 is TGTGCCAGCAGTTCGGGACGTCGGTCAGGCTACACCTTC. Residues: CASSSGRRSGYTF.

V is TRBV5-4 and J is TRBJ1-4; 7 bases align to TRBD1. V shed 4 bases, J shed 6 bases, and the junction held 6 bases outside the gene matches. Per germline, CDR1 SGHNT and CDR2 YYREEE (reference sequence). The CDR3 is 14 amino acids. The CDR3 here is CASSTGGTDEKLFF. The CDR3 coding sequence is TGTGCCAGCAGCACGGGTGGGACAGATGAAAAACTGTTTTTT.

V is TRBV6-5 and J is TRBJ2-3; a possible D gene is TRBD2 (7 bases). Germline-derived CDR1 and CDR2 are MNHEY and SVGAGI. CDR3 length equals 15 residues. V was trimmed by 2 bases and J by 1 base, leaving 10 bases between them. CDR3 sequence: CASSYRGARTDTQYF. The CDR3 nucleotides are TGTGCCAGCAGTTACCGGGGGGCGCGCACAGATACGCAGTATTTT.

The genes are TRBV4-2 and TRBJ2-7; 13 nucleotides match TRBD2. The CDR3 is 17 residues long. With 2 bases clipped from V and 1 base from J, the junction kept 5 bases outside the gene matches. From germline, CDR1 is LGHNA and CDR2 YNFKEQ. The CDR3 DNA is TGTGCCAGCAGCCAACGAACTAGCGGGAGGGGGTCCTACGAGCAGTACTTC. It codes for CASSQRTSGRGSYEQYF.

The chain joins TRBV7-2 to TRBJ2-3, with D possibly TRBD1 on 5 matching bases. Trimming removed 5 bases from V and 0 bases from J, with 9 bases in between. The CDR3 runs 14 residues. The germline V gene encodes CDR1 SGHTA and CDR2 FQGNSA. DNA for the CDR3: TGTGCCAGCAGCCCAGGGCCTAGCACAGATACGCAGTATTTT. Translating it yields CASSPGPSTDTQYF.

This chain connects TRBV12-2 to TRBJ1-3. TRBV12-2 is a pseudogene. The CDR3 sequence is 13 residues long. CDR3 coding DNA: TGTGCAATTACGGAGGGAGCTGAAAACACCATATATTTT. Protein product: CAITEGAENTIYF.

This chain joins TRBV3-1 (or the pseudogene TRBV3-2) and TRBJ2-5, with 8 bases fitting TRBD2. The V and J ends lost 0 bases and 5 bases, in that order; junction bases with no gene match: 5. This CDR3 is built from 15 residues. Germline V gene lookup returns CDR1 LGHDT and CDR2 YNNKEL (reference sequence). The CDR3 DNA reads as TGTGCCAGCAGCCAAGAGCGAACTAGCGGCGAGACCCAGTACTTC. Protein: CASSQERTSGETQYF.

J is TRBJ2-7 and V is TRBV4-2; D is possibly TRBD2 (5 bases). The V gene's germline CDR1 is LGHNA and CDR2 YNFKEQ. Trimming stripped 5 bases from V and 2 bases from J, with 16 bases between. This CDR3 spans 15 amino acids. CDR3 amino acids: CASSSGRFPTYEQYF. In DNA, the CDR3 is TGTGCCAGCAGCTCGGGGAGATTCCCTACCTACGAGCAGTACTTC.

The V and J genes are TRBV15 and TRBJ1-2; 8 bases are shared with TRBD1. Germline lookup yields CDR1 LNHNV and CDR2 YYDKDF (reference sequence). The V gene end was trimmed by 6 bases and the J gene end by 6 bases; junction bases not matched to a gene: 15. This CDR3 is 16 amino acids long. CDR3 DNA: TGTGCCACCAGGTCAGACAGGGGCCGCTGGGACGATGGCTACACCTTC. Amino acid sequence: CATRSDRGRWDDGYTF.

The J gene is TRBJ2-7, the V gene TRBV28; no clear D. V lost 8 bases and J lost 0, with 14 bases in between. The CDR3 extends over 14 amino acids. CDR1 and CDR2 from the germline V gene are MDHEN and SYDVKM. The CDR3 bases are TGTGCCAGCTTCGGATTCTCGAGCTCCTACGAGCAGTACTTC. This translates into CASFGFSSSYEQYF.

The chain joins TRBV6-2 or TRBV6-3 to TRBJ1-5; D is possibly TRBD1 (6 bases). This CDR3 comprises 16 residues. Trimming removed 6 bases at V and 0 bases at J, with 15 bases between. Germline CDR1 is MNHEY and CDR2 is SVGEGT. The CDR3 DNA sequence: TGTGCCAGCAGCTCAGGACAGATCTATAGCAATCAGCCCCAGCATTTT. Translated, it gives CASSSGQIYSNQPQHF.

This clone was detected ten times or more. This sample also contains other DNA sequences that code for the same CDR3. The chain is built from TRBV14 and TRBJ2-7; D unresolved. Deletions cut 1 base from V and 2 bases from J, with 9 bases between. CDR3 length: 14 amino acids. CDR1 is SGHDN, CDR2 FVKESK, per germline. CDR3: CASSQGPLPYEQYF. The CDR3, as DNA: TGTGCCAGCAGCCAAGGGCCCTTACCCTACGAGCAGTACTTC.

The rearrangement links TRBV10-1 to TRBJ1-1; D remains ambiguous. The CDR3 is 13 amino acids. Germline CDR1 WNHNN, CDR2 SYGVQD (reference sequence). Trimming left V 6 bases short and J 5 bases short, with 13 bases between. For the CDR3, the DNA is TGCGCCAGCAGAGTAGACCCGTGGACTGAAGCTTTCTTT. It translates to CASRVDPWTEAFF.

The DNA for the CDR3 is TGTGCCATCAGTGAGGTACACGAGCAGTACTTC. This sequence encodes CAISEVHEQYF. The chain combines TRBV10-3 with TRBJ2-7; D is uncertain. The CDR3 is 11 amino acids. V was pared by 2 bases and J by 5 bases, with 4 bases between. CDR1 is ENHRY, CDR2 SYGVKD, per germline.

The chain employs TRBV7-2 and TRBJ1-6, with D possibly matching TRBD1 (5 bases). CDR1 and CDR2 from the germline V gene are SGHTA and FQGNSA. V was clipped by 1 base and J by 8 bases, with 12 bases between them. This CDR3 has 15 residues. The CDR3 protein is CASSLVGQGDSPLHF. CDR3 bases: TGTGCCAGCAGCTTAGTAGGGCAGGGTGATTCACCCCTCCACTTT.

The rearrangement joins TRBV5-4 to TRBJ2-1, with TRBD2 matching over 8 bases. The CDR3 is made up of 14 amino acids. Germline CDR1 is SGHNT and CDR2 is YYREEE (reference sequence). Trimming at V came to 0 bases and at J to 9 bases, leaving 5 bases not matched to a gene. CDR3 DNA sequence: TGTGCCAGCAGCTTGGTGGCCGGGGGGGGTGAGCAGTTCTTC. It yields the protein CASSLVAGGGEQFF.

The chain employs TRBV6-2 or TRBV6-3 and TRBJ1-2; 7 bases align to TRBD1. V was clipped by 5 bases and J by 3 bases; unmatched bases: 3. The V gene's germline CDR1 is MNHEY and CDR2 SVGEGT. The CDR3 covers 13 residues. Here the CDR3 reads CASSGGTDYGYTF. The CDR3 coding sequence is TGTGCCAGCAGTGGCGGGACAGACTATGGCTACACCTTC.

The chain couples TRBV29-1 to TRBJ1-4; D is unresolved. Germline V CDR1 and CDR2: SQVTM, ANQGSEA. Deletions cut 7 bases from V and 6 bases from J, with 9 bases between. The length of the CDR3 is 11 residues. The CDR3 loop reads CSAGTYEKLFF. CDR3 nucleotides: TGCAGCGCCGGTACTTATGAAAAACTGTTTTTT.

This clone has only one observation. This chain links TRBV18 with TRBJ1-3; a weak D match, TRBD1 (5 bases). V was pared by 3 bases and J by 0 bases, with 9 bases between. CDR1 is KGHSH, CDR2 LQKENI, per germline. The CDR3 runs 15 residues. CDR3 loop: CASSPVGDSGNTIYF. Here the CDR3 DNA reads TGTGCCAGCTCACCGGTAGGGGACTCTGGAAACACCATATATTTT. The variable domain in full, with the rest retrieved from reference TRBV18 and TRBJ1-3, is NAGVMQNPRHLVRRRGQEARLRCSPMKGHSHVYWYRQLPEEGLKFMVYLQKENIIDESGMPKERFSAEFPKEGPSILRIQQVVRGDSAAYFCASSPVGDSGNTIYFGEGSWLTVV.